Listed below are T cell receptor beta chains from one sample, sequenced in a study of blood T cell repertoires in COVID-19. Clones were sequenced by immunoSEQ multiplex PCR, and TCRdb holds only the in-frame ones, with some missing. The sample contains 65,000 to 70,000 clones, approximately 94% of which appear only once. The sequenced sample was peripheral blood. The receptors stem from a man aged 70 or older with active COVID-19. Both conserved end residues are part of each CDR3. A D gene is named only where the DNA matches it firmly. Size is stated for part of the rows, as once, few or many counts, or as a class when the clone is expanded.

D: TRBD1; size: once; J: TRBJ2-3; V: TRBV9; DNA: TGTGCCAGCAGCGTGAAACAGGGGGGCACAGATACGCAGTATTTT; CDR3: CASSVKQGGTDTQYF
D: .; size: .; J: TRBJ1-2; V: TRBV7-2; DNA: TGTGCCAGCAGCTTAGACCCTTCTCGGACATCTGGCTACACCTTC; CDR3: CASSLDPSRTSGYTF
D: .; size: .; J: TRBJ1-2; V: TRBV19; DNA: TGTGCCAGTGTTTCCGGGACACAGAAAAACTATGGCTACACCTTC; CDR3: CASVSGTQKNYGYTF
D: .; size: .; J: TRBJ2-2; V: TRBV27; DNA: TGTGCCAGCAGTTACTCTGGGATAGCGGCTAACACCGGGGAGCTGTTTTTT; CDR3: CASSYSGIAANTGELFF
D: .; size: .; J: TRBJ1-1; V: TRBV12-3/TRBV12-4; DNA: TGTGCCAGCAGTATACAGGTGGGGATAGAGGTAATCTTT; CDR3: CASSIQVGIEVIF
D: .; size: .; J: TRBJ2-3; V: TRBV5-4; DNA: TGTGCCAGCAGCCCGATTTCAGCGGGGAGGGGGGATACGCAGTATTTT; CDR3: CASSPISAGRGDTQYF
D: .; size: .; J: TRBJ1-2; V: TRBV18; DNA: TGTGCCAGCTCACCAAACCGGGACACATTCGACACCTTC; CDR3: CASSPNRDTFDTF
D: TRBD2; size: .; J: TRBJ2-3; V: TRBV10-3; DNA: TGTGCCACCACAGCGGGGGGGACTGATACGCAGTATTTT; CDR3: CATTAGGTDTQYF
D: TRBD1; size: once; J: TRBJ1-3; V: TRBV28; DNA: TGTGCCAGCACTTCCGGGACAGCTGGAAACACCATATATTTT; CDR3: CASTSGTAGNTIYF
D: .; size: few; J: TRBJ1-5; V: TRBV19; DNA: TGTGCCAGTAGTTACCCACGAGGGTATAGCAATCAGCCCCAGCATTTT; CDR3: CASSYPRGYSNQPQHF
D: TRBD1; size: .; J: TRBJ2-6; V: TRBV18; DNA: TGTGCCAGCTCCCCACCAATAGCAGGGACAGGGGTCTCTAGGGCCAACGTCCTGACTTTC; CDR3: CASSPPIAGTGVSRANVLTF
D: TRBD1; size: .; J: TRBJ1-4; V: TRBV2; DNA: TGTGCCAGCAGTGAAGGGACAGGGGGTGAAAAACTGTTTTTT; CDR3: CASSEGTGGEKLFF
D: TRBD1; size: .; J: TRBJ2-7; V: TRBV4-3; DNA: TGCGCCAGCAGCCAAGCTATGGACAGGGCAAGGGAGCAGTACTTC; CDR3: CASSQAMDRAREQYF
D: TRBD2; size: .; J: TRBJ2-5; V: TRBV6-5; DNA: TGTGCCACTACCAGGTTGGGACTAGTTGAGACCCAGTACTTC; CDR3: CATTRLGLVETQYF
D: TRBD2; size: .; J: TRBJ2-2; V: TRBV9; DNA: TGTGCCAGCAGCCGACTAGCGGGGAACACCGGGGAGCTGTTTTTT; CDR3: CASSRLAGNTGELFF
D: .; size: .; J: TRBJ1-6; V: TRBV7-2; DNA: TGTGCCAGCAGCTTGAGACAGTATAATTCACCCCTCCACTTT; CDR3: CASSLRQYNSPLHF
D: TRBD1; size: .; J: TRBJ1-6; V: TRBV11-2; DNA: TGTGCCAGCAGCCGGACAGGCGCATCCTATAATTCACCCCTCCACTTT; CDR3: CASSRTGASYNSPLHF
D: TRBD2; size: .; J: TRBJ2-7; V: TRBV20-1; DNA: TGCAGTGCTAGTGGGTCCAGCGGGGGGGCCTTGGAGCAGTACTTC; CDR3: CSASGSSGGALEQYF
D: TRBD2; size: .; J: TRBJ2-5; V: TRBV7-9; DNA: TGTGCCAGCAGCTTACAACTAGCGGGGGGGCGGGAGACCCAGTACTTC; CDR3: CASSLQLAGGRETQYF
D: .; size: .; J: TRBJ2-3; V: TRBV3-1/TRBV3-2; DNA: TGTGCCAGCAGCCCAGGGGGCGCGGGGGCCCCGGGTACGCAGTATTTT; CDR3: CASSPGGAGAPGTQYF
D: TRBD1; size: .; J: TRBJ1-1; V: TRBV25-1; DNA: TGTGCCAGCAGTGAGGGGACAGGGGGGGGGACTGAAGCTTTCTTT; CDR3: CASSEGTGGGTEAFF
D: .; size: .; J: TRBJ1-2; V: TRBV5-5; DNA: TGTGCCAGCGCGGGCTATGGCTACACCTTC; CDR3: CASAGYGYTF
D: TRBD1; size: .; J: TRBJ2-1; V: TRBV18; DNA: TGTGCCAGCTCATCCGGGACAGGTTTTCTTTCGGAGGAGTTCTTC; CDR3: CASSSGTGFLSEEFF
D: .; size: few; J: TRBJ1-6; V: TRBV3-1/TRBV3-2; DNA: TGTGCCAGCAGCCAGCTCCTCAGACCAGGGAATTCACCCCTCCACTTT; CDR3: CASSQLLRPGNSPLHF
D: TRBD1; size: .; J: TRBJ1-1; V: TRBV10-3; DNA: TGTGCCATCAGTGAAGACAGGGGGAAAGCTTTCTTT; CDR3: CAISEDRGKAFF
D: .; size: once; J: TRBJ2-5; V: TRBV21-1; DNA: TGTGCCAGCAGCAGGGGGGACCCTGGGACAGGGGAAACCCAAGAGACCCAGTACTTC; CDR3: CASSRGDPGTGETQETQYF
D: TRBD1; size: .; J: TRBJ1-3; V: TRBV6-6; DNA: TGTGCCAGCAGTTACACCACCGGGACAGAGCGCGTCGATTTT; CDR3: CASSYTTGTERVDF
D: .; size: .; J: TRBJ2-5; V: TRBV3-1/TRBV3-2; DNA: TGCGCTCTAGGGTCGGGGGAGACCCAGTACTTC; CDR3: CALGSGETQYF
D: TRBD2; size: .; J: TRBJ2-2; V: TRBV5-1; DNA: TGCGCCAGCAGCTTGGTCGAGCGGGGGGGCCCCGGGGAGCTGTTTTTT; CDR3: CASSLVERGGPGELFF
D: TRBD1; size: few; J: TRBJ1-6; V: TRBV4-3; DNA: TGCGCCAGCAGCCAAGGTGACAGGGTAGGATCACCCCTCCACTTT; CDR3: CASSQGDRVGSPLHF
D: .; size: .; J: TRBJ2-5; V: TRBV14; DNA: TGTGCCAGCAGCCAGGGCCCTTTCCAAGAGACCCAGTACTTC; CDR3: CASSQGPFQETQYF
D: .; size: .; J: TRBJ2-2; V: TRBV7-9; DNA: TGTGCCAGCAGCTTAAGCAGCCGGGGAGGGGAGCTGTTTTTT; CDR3: CASSLSSRGGELFF
D: TRBD1; size: .; J: TRBJ1-1; V: TRBV7-6; DNA: TGTGCCAGCAGCTTATCCACAGGGGGCGGCACTGAAGCTTTCTTT; CDR3: CASSLSTGGGTEAFF